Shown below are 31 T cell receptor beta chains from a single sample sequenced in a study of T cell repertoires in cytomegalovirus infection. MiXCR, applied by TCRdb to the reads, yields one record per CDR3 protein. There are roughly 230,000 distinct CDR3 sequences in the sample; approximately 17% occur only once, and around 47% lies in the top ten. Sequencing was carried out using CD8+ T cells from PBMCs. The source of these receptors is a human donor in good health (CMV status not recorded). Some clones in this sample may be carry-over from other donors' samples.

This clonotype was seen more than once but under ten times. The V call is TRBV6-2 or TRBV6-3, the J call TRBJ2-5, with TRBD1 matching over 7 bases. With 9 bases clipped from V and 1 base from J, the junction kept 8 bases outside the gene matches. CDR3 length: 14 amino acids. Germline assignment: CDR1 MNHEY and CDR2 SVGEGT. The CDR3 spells CASAAGGRQETQYF. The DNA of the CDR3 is TGTGCCAGTGCGGCAGGGGGTCGCCAAGAGACCCAGTACTTC.

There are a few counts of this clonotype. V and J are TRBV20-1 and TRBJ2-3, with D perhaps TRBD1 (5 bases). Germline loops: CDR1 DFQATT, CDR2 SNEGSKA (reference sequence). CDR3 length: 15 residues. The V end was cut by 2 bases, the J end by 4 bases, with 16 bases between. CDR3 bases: TGCAGTGCTAGAATACAGGATATCGTCGCAGATACGCAGTATTTT. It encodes CSARIQDIVADTQYF.

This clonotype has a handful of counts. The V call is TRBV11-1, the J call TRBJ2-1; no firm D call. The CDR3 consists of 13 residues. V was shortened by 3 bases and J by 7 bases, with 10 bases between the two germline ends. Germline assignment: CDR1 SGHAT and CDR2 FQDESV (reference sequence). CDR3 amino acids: CASSFEYWNEQFF. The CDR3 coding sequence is TGTGCCAGCAGCTTTGAATATTGGAATGAGCAGTTCTTC.

Here the CDR3 reads CSVVSGQGGTGELFF. The CDR3 region has the DNA TGCAGCGTTGTCTCCGGACAGGGGGGCACCGGGGAGCTGTTTTTT. The chain joins TRBV29-1 to TRBJ2-2; 10 bases are shared with TRBD1. The junction had 6 bases not matched to a gene; V was cut back by 4 bases and J by 4 bases. Germline CDR1 is SQVTM and CDR2 is ANQGSEA. The CDR3 totals 15 residues.

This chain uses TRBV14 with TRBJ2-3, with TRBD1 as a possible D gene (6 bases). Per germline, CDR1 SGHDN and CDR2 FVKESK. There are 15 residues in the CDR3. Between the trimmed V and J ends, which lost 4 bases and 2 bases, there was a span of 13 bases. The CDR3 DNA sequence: TGTGCCAGCAGCCCCAGGGGCCTAAACACAGATACGCAGTATTTT. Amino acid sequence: CASSPRGLNTDTQYF.

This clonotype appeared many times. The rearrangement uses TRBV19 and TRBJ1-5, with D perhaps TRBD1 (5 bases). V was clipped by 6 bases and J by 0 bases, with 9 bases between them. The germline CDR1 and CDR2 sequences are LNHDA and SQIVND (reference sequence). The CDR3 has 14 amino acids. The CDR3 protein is CASRGQHSNQPQHF. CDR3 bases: TGTGCCAGTAGAGGACAACATAGCAATCAGCCCCAGCATTTT.

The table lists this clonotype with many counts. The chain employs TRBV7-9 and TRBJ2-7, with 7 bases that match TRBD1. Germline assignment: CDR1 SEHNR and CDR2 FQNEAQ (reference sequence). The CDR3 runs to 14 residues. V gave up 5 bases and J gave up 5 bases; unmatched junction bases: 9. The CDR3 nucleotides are TGTGCCAGCAGCCCTCACCTAGGGGGCGACGAGCAGTACTTC. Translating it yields CASSPHLGGDEQYF.

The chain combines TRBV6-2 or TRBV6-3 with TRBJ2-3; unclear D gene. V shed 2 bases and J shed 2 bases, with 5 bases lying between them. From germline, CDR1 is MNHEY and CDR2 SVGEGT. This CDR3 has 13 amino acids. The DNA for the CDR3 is TGTGCCAGCAGTTACGGGCCCACAGATACGCAGTATTTT. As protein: CASSYGPTDTQYF.

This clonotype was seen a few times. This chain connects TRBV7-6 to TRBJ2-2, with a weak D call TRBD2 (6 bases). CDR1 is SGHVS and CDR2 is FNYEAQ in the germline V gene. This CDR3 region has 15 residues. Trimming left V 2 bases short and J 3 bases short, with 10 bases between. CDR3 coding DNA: TGTGCCAGCAGCTTATCCGGGGGATACACCGGGGAGCTGTTTTTT. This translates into CASSLSGGYTGELFF.

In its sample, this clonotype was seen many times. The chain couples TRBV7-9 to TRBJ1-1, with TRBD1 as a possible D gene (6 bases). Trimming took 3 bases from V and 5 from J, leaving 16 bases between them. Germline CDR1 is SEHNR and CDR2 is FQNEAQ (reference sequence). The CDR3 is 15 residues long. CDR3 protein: CASSLVGGLETEAFF. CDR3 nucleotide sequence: TGTGCCAGCAGCTTGGTAGGGGGGCTAGAGACTGAAGCTTTCTTT. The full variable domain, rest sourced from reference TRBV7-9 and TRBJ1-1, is DTGVSQNPRHKITKRGQNVTFRCDPISEHNRLYWYRQTLGQGPEFLTYFQNEAQLEKSRLLSDRFSAERPKGSFSTLEIQRTEQGDSAMYLCASSLVGGLETEAFFGQGTRLTVV.

The DNA of the CDR3 is TGTGCCAGCAGCGCTCCCGGGACAGGGACCACCACGAACACCGGGGAGCTGTTTTTT. It is translated as CASSAPGTGTTTNTGELFF. This chain uses TRBV7-6 with TRBJ2-2, with 9 bases matching TRBD1. The CDR3 is 19 residues long. V lost 5 bases to trimming and J lost 0 bases; unmatched junction nucleotides: 13. In germline, CDR1 is SGHVS, CDR2 FNYEAQ.

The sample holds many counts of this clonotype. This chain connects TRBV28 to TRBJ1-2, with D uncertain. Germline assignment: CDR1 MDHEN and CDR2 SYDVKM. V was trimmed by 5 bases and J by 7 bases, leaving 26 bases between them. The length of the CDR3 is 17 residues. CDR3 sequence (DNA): TGTGCCAGCAGTCCCATCGCTCTAGTGTGCGTGCGTCGTGGCTACACCTTC. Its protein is CASSPIALVCVRRGYTF.

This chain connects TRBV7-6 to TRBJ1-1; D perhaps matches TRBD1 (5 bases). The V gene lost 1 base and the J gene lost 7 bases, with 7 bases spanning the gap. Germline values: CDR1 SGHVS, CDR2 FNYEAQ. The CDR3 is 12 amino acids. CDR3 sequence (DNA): TGTGCCAGCAGCTTAGTAAGGGGTGAAGCTTTCTTT. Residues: CASSLVRGEAFF.

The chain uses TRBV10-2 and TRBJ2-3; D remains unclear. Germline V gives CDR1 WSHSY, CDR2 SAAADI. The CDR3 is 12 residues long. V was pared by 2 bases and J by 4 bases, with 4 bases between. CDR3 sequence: CASSEQADTQYF. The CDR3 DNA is TGCGCCAGCAGTGAGCAGGCAGATACGCAGTATTTT.

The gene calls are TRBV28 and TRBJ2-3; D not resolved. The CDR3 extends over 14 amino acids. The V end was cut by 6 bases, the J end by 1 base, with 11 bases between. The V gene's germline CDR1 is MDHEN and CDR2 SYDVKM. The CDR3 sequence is CASRGRIGTDTQYF. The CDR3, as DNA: TGTGCCAGCAGGGGCCGGATTGGCACAGATACGCAGTATTTT.

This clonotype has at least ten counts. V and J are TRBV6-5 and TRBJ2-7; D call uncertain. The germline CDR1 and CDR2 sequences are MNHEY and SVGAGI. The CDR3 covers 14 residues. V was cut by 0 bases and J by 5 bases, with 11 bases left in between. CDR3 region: CASSYSNAANEQYF. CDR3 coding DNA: TGTGCCAGCAGTTACTCGAATGCAGCAAACGAGCAGTACTTC.

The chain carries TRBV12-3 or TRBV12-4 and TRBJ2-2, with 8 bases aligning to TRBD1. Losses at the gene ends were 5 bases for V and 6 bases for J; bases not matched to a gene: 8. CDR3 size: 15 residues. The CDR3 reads CASSPQGEYAGELFF. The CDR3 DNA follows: TGTGCCAGCAGTCCACAGGGGGAGTATGCCGGGGAGCTGTTTTTT.

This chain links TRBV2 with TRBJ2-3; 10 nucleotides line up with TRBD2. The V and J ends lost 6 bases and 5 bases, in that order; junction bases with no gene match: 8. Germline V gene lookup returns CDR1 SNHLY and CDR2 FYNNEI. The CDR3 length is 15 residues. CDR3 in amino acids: CASRDGAGGLDTQYF. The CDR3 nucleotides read TGTGCCAGCAGGGACGGAGCGGGGGGGTTAGATACGCAGTATTTT.

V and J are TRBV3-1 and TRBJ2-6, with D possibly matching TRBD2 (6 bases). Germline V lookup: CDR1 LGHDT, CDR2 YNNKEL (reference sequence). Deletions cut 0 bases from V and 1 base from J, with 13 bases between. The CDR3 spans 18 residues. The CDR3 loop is CASSQDGLAGSGANVLTF. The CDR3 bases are TGTGCCAGCAGCCAAGATGGCTTGGCGGGGTCTGGGGCCAACGTCCTGACTTTC.

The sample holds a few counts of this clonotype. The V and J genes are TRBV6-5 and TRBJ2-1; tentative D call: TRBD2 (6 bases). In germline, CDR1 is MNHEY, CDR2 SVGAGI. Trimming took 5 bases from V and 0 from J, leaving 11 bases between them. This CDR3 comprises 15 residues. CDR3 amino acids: CASSHDGSSYNEQFF. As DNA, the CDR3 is TGTGCCAGCAGTCACGACGGGAGCTCCTACAATGAGCAGTTCTTC.

CDR3 DNA sequence: TGTGCCAGCAGTCGACAGGGCCTTTACAATGAGCAGTTCTTC. The encoded protein is CASSRQGLYNEQFF. V gene TRBV28 combines with J gene TRBJ2-1, with TRBD1 identical over 7 bases. This CDR3 comprises 14 residues. V lost 5 bases, J lost 4 bases, and 5 bases stayed unmatched. Germline assignment: CDR1 MDHEN and CDR2 SYDVKM.

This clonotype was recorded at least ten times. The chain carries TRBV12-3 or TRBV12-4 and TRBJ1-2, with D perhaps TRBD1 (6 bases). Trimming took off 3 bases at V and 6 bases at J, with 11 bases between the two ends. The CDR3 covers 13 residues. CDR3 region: CASSFGGPDGYTF. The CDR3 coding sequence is TGTGCCAGCAGTTTCGGGGGGCCGGATGGCTACACCTTC.

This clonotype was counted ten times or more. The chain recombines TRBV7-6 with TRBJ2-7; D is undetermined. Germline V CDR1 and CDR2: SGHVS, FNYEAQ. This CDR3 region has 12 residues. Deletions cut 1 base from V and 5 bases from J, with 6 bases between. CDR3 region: CASSLGTDEQYF. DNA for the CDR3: TGTGCCAGCAGCTTAGGAACAGACGAGCAGTACTTC. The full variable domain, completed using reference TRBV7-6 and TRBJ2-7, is GAGVSQSPRYKVTKRGQDVALRCDPISGHVSLYWYRQALGQGPEFLTYFNYEAQQDKSGLPNDRFSAERPEGSISTLTIQRTEQRDSAMYRCASSLGTDEQYFGPGTRLTVT.

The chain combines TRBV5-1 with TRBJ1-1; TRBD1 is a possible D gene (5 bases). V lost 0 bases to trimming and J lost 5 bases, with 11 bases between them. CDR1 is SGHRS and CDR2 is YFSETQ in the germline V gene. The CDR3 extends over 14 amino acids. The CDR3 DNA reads TGCGCCAGCAGCTTGGCCGTGGCAGGGACTGAAGCTTTCTTT. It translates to CASSLAVAGTEAFF.

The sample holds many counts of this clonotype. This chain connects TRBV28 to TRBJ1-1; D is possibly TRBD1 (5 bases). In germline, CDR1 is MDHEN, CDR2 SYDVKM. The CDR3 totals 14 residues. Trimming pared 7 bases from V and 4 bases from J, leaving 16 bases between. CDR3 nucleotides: TGTGCCAGCACCCCCGCGGGGCACGGCACTGAAGCTTTCTTT. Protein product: CASTPAGHGTEAFF.

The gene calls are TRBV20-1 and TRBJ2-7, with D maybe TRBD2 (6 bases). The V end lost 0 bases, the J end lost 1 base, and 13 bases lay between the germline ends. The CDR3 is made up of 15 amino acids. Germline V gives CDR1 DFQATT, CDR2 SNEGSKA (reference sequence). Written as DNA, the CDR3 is TGCAGTGCTAGAGACGTGGGGGGTAGGTCCTACGAGCAGTACTTC. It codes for CSARDVGGRSYEQYF.

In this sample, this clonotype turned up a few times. CDR3 in amino acids: CASSLWGLDSNQPQHF. As DNA, the CDR3 is TGTGCCAGCAGCCTGTGGGGCCTTGATAGCAATCAGCCCCAGCATTTT. The chain links TRBV5-8 to TRBJ1-5, with D maybe TRBD1 (5 bases). The V end was cut by 4 bases, the J end by 0 bases, with 14 bases between. The germline gives CDR1 SGHTS, CDR2 YDEGEE. The CDR3 has 16 residues.

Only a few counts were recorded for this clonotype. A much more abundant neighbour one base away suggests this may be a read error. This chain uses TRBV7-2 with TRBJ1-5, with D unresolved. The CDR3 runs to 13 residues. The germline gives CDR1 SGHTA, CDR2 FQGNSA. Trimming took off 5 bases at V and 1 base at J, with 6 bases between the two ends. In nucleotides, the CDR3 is TGTGCCAGCAGCCCGGACAGCAATCAGCCCCAGCATTTT. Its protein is CASSPDSNQPQHF.

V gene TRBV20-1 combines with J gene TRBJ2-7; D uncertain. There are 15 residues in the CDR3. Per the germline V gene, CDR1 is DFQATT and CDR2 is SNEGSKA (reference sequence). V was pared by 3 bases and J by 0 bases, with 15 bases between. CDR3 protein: CSARSSVKNSYEQYF. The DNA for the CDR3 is TGCAGTGCTAGGTCTTCCGTGAAAAACTCCTACGAGCAGTACTTC.

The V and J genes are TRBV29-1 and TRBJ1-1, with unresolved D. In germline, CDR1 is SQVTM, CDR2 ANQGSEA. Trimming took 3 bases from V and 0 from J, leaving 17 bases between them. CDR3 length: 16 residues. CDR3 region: CSVDARQGVMNTEAFF. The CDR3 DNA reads TGCAGCGTTGATGCACGGCAAGGAGTGATGAACACTGAAGCTTTCTTT.

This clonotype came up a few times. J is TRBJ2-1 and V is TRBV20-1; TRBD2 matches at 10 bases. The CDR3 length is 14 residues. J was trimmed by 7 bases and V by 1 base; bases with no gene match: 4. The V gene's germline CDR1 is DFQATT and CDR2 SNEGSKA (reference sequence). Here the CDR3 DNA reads TGCAGTGCTAGAGGGCTAGCGGGGGTAAATGAGCAGTTCTTC. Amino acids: CSARGLAGVNEQFF.